The 9 T cell receptor beta chains below all came from one sample that was sequenced in a study of cytomegalovirus exposure and HLA in healthy donors. 13 Jbeta primers and 60 Vbeta primers were used for the PCR. The table came from immunoSEQ multiplex PCR; TCRdb's copy has only in-frame clones and leaves some out. Of 94,000 or so clones listed, around three quarters are singletons. Sequencing was carried out using PBMCs. The receptors originated from a man aged 55 to 70 in good health and CMV-seronegative.

This chain connects TRBV7-8 to TRBJ2-7, with 10 bases matching TRBD2. This CDR3 region has 18 residues. Germline CDR1 is SGHVS and CDR2 is FQNEAQ. The J segment lost 6 bases and the V segment lost 8 bases, leaving 22 bases of the junction unmatched. CDR3 in DNA: TGTGCCAGCGGCCCCCGGGGGGTAAAACTAGCGGGACCCCCCGAGCAGTACTTC. This codes for CASGPRGVKLAGPPEQYF.

The chain uses TRBV7-2 and TRBJ1-2; the D gene is possibly TRBD1 (6 bases). Per germline, CDR1 SGHTA and CDR2 FQGNSA. The CDR3 runs to 13 residues. Trimming removed 1 base at V and 7 bases at J, with 10 bases between. The CDR3 DNA reads as TGTGCCAGCAGCTTAGAGAACAGGGTTGGCTACACCTTC. This gives the protein CASSLENRVGYTF.

The rearrangement joins TRBV9 to TRBJ2-3; the match to TRBD1 covers 9 bases. Trimming took 0 bases from V and 5 from J; bases not matched to a gene: 7. This CDR3 spans 16 amino acids. Germline V gene lookup returns CDR1 SGDLS and CDR2 YYNGEE. The CDR3 bases are TGTGCCAGCAGCGTAGTGGTGACAGGGGGAGAAGATACGCAGTATTTT. It encodes CASSVVVTGGEDTQYF.

V is TRBV2 and J is TRBJ2-7, with TRBD2 matching over 11 bases. In germline, CDR1 is SNHLY, CDR2 FYNNEI. V gave up 7 bases and J gave up 0 bases; unmatched junction bases: 5. The CDR3 totals 15 residues. The CDR3 reads CASKRGLAASYEQYF. CDR3 nucleotide sequence: TGTGCCAGCAAGAGGGGACTAGCGGCCTCCTACGAGCAGTACTTC.

V usage is TRBV7-6 and J usage is TRBJ2-7, with 10 positions matching TRBD1. J lost 5 bases, V lost 5 bases, and 9 bases had no gene match. Germline V gene data show CDR1 as SGHVS and CDR2 as FNYEAQ. This CDR3 contains 15 residues. CDR3 amino acids: CASSLRDRGAHEQYF. The CDR3 DNA is TGTGCCAGCAGCCTCCGGGACAGGGGAGCCCACGAGCAGTACTTC.

V and J are TRBV5-6 and TRBJ2-7; 10 bases fit TRBD1. Per germline, CDR1 SGHDT and CDR2 YYEEEE. The V segment lost 3 bases and the J segment 4 bases; nucleotides outside the gene matches: 7. This CDR3 region has 15 residues. The chain's CDR3 is CASSWRQGARYEQYF. The CDR3 DNA follows: TGTGCCAGCAGCTGGCGACAGGGGGCGCGATACGAGCAGTACTTC.

The sample holds a few counts of this clone. This chain uses TRBV5-6 with TRBJ2-1; 7 bases agree with TRBD2. The J segment lost 0 bases and the V segment lost 4 bases, leaving 4 bases of the junction unmatched. CDR1 and CDR2 from the germline V gene are SGHDT and YYEEEE. The CDR3 extends over 15 amino acids. Here the CDR3 reads CASSLSGGSYNEQFF. CDR3 DNA sequence: TGTGCCAGCAGCCTCTCGGGGGGCTCCTACAATGAGCAGTTCTTC.

The chain joins TRBV5-1 to TRBJ2-7; tentative D call: TRBD1 (6 bases). The V gene lost 5 bases and the J gene lost 3 bases, with 15 bases spanning the gap. In germline, CDR1 is SGHRS, CDR2 YFSETQ. The length of the CDR3 is 14 residues. The CDR3 reads CASRPGEGVYEQYF. The CDR3 bases are TGCGCCAGCAGGCCGGGTGAGGGGGTCTACGAGCAGTACTTC.

The chain is built from TRBV5-1 and TRBJ2-7, with no clear D. This CDR3 spans 14 amino acids. The ends were cut back, 2 bases at V and 6 bases at J, with 15 bases in the middle. Germline V gene data show CDR1 as SGHRS and CDR2 as YFSETQ. The CDR3 loop reads CASSFLLTSGEQYF. The CDR3 DNA follows: TGCGCCAGCAGCTTTCTGCTTACCTCCGGCGAGCAGTACTTC.